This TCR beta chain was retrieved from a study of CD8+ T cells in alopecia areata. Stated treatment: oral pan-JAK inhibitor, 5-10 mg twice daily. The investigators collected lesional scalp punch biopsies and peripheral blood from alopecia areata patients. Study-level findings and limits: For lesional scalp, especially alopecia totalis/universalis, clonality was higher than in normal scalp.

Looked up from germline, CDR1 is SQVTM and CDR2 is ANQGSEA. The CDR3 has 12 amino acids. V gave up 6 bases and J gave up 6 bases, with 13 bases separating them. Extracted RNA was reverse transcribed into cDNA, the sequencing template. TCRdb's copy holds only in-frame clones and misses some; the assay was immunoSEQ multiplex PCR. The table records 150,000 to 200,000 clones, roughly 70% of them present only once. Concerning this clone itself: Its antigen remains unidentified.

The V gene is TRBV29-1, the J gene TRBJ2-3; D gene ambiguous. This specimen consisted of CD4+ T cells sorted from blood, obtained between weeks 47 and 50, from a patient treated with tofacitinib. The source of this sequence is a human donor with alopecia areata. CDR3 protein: CSVVRQADTQYF. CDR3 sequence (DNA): TGCAGCGTCGTACGCCAGGCCGATACGCAGTATTTT.